This TCR beta chain was observed in a study of shared clonotypes between healthy human individuals. As to this clone: What it binds is not known.

Over several immunoSEQ plates, each subset's genomic DNA was distributed in even portions. Replicate sorted-subset PCRs were loaded with approximately 190 ng DNA, 25,000 to 30,000 T cell genomes. Original data processing: Filtering of immunoSEQ junctional sequences could not match full-length read filtering. The assay was immunoSEQ multiplex PCR, and TCRdb's table has in-frame clones only and misses some. V, J and clone size are those of that table, while D and trimming were read from the DNA. Of about 2.3 million clones listed, about 90% are singletons. The ends lost 5 bases at V and 4 bases at J; junction bases unmatched: 5. This CDR3 is built from 14 residues. Germline-derived CDR1 and CDR2 are MNHEY and SMNVEV (reference sequence). Findings and limits, study-wide: Large sequencing depth failed to make sorted-subset sequencing complete, rarefaction showed.

This clonotype was obtained from a young man in good health. Some clones in this sample may be carry-over from other donors' samples. Sequenced material: naive CD4+ T cells from PBMCs. Subset specified: CD45RA+ positively selected. The chain uses TRBV27 and TRBJ2-5; TRBD2 matches at 9 bases. The CDR3, as DNA: TGTGCCAGCAGTCTAGCGGGGAGTGTAGAGACCCAGTACTTC. As protein: CASSLAGSVETQYF.